Each of the 8 T cell receptor beta chains below was sequenced from the same sample in a study of T cell changes during pregnancy in multiple sclerosis. Sequenced by immunoSEQ multiplex PCR; TCRdb stores in-frame clones only, minus some. The top ten clones hold around 1.3% of a sample with about 36,000 clones, around 92% of them seen once. Sample: PBMCs (not recorded whether the cells were cultured). The origin of the receptors is a female donor with multiple sclerosis, enrolled in a pregnancy study.

In DNA form, the CDR3 reads TGTGCCAGCTCACCACGGGGGGCCAACGTCCTGACTTTC. Its protein is CASSPRGANVLTF. J is TRBJ2-6 and V is TRBV18; D not certain. The ends were cut back, 1 base at V and 4 bases at J, with 2 bases in the middle. In germline, CDR1 is KGHSH, CDR2 LQKENI. This CDR3 comprises 13 residues.

The chain carries TRBV5-1 and TRBJ1-1; a weak D match, TRBD1 (6 bases). The CDR3 runs 15 residues. CDR1 and CDR2 from the germline V gene are SGHRS and YFSETQ. Trimming left V 2 bases short and J 0 bases short, with 11 bases between. CDR3 bases: TGCGCCAGCAGCTTCTCGGGGGCGGTGAACACTGAAGCTTTCTTT. Protein: CASSFSGAVNTEAFF. The full variable domain, completed using reference TRBV5-1 and TRBJ1-1, is KAGVTQTPRYLIKTRGQQVTLSCSPISGHRSVSWYQQTPGQGLQFLFEYFSETQRNKGNFPGRFSGRQFSNSRSEMNVSTLELGDSALYLCASSFSGAVNTEAFFGQGTRLTVV.

V gene TRBV7-2 combines with J gene TRBJ1-1; maybe TRBD1 (5 bases). CDR1 is SGHTA, CDR2 FQGNSA, per germline. This CDR3 comprises 16 residues. V gave up 4 bases and J gave up 3 bases, with 18 bases separating them. CDR3 amino acids: CASSYDGTGGYTEAFF. The CDR3 DNA reads as TGTGCCAGCAGCTATGACGGGACGGGAGGATACACTGAAGCTTTCTTT.

The chain carries TRBV5-4 and TRBJ2-5; D assignment may be TRBD1 or TRBD2 (6 bases each). Germline values: CDR1 SGHNT, CDR2 YYREEE (reference sequence). This CDR3 region has 14 residues. V shed 4 bases and J shed 6 bases, with 16 bases lying between them. This CDR3 reads CASSPAVGGKTQYF. The CDR3 region has the DNA TGTGCCAGCAGCCCGGCCGTAGGGGGGAAGACCCAGTACTTC.

This sequence joins TRBV2 and TRBJ2-1, with 9 bases identical to TRBD2. The CDR3 contains 15 residues. Per germline, CDR1 SNHLY and CDR2 FYNNEI. Losses at the gene ends were 5 bases for V and 7 bases for J; bases not matched to a gene: 9. The CDR3 sequence is CASSPSLAGRNEQFF. The CDR3 nucleotides are TGTGCCAGCAGTCCTTCACTAGCGGGCAGAAATGAGCAGTTCTTC.

This chain uses TRBV18 with TRBJ2-5; TRBD2 matches 7 bases. The germline V gene has CDR1 KGHSH and CDR2 LQKENI. The CDR3 is made up of 15 amino acids. J lost 5 bases, V lost 6 bases, and 12 bases had no gene match. Here the CDR3 reads CASSGLAGRGETQYF. The CDR3 DNA reads TGTGCCAGCTCTGGATTAGCGGGCCGGGGGGAGACCCAGTACTTC.

This clone was seen once. An end of the junction differs from the germline gene, which may be a read error. This chain uses TRBV5-6 with TRBJ2-7, with 10 bases identical to TRBD2. Germline V CDR1 and CDR2: SGHDT, YYEEEE. The CDR3 is made up of 15 amino acids. The CDR3 is CASSPRTSGAIDRHF. CDR3 DNA sequence: TGTGCCAGCAGCCCGCGGACTAGCGGAGCCATTGACAGGCACTTC. Using reference TRBV5-6 and TRBJ2-7 for the parts outside the CDR3, the full variable domain is DAGVTQSPTHLIKTRGQQVTLRCSPKSGHDTVSWYQQALGQGPQFIFQYYEEEERQRGNFPDRFSGHQFPNYSSELNVNALLLGDSALYLCASSPRTSGAIDRHFGPGTRLTVT.

This clone was seen only a few times. The J gene is TRBJ1-1, the V gene TRBV6-5; D uncertain. CDR3 length: 13 amino acids. V was shortened by 8 bases and J by 1 base, with 11 bases between the two germline ends. Looked up from germline, CDR1 is MNHEY and CDR2 is SVGAGI. CDR3 residues: CASRQRQNTEAFF. DNA for the CDR3: TGTGCCAGCCGCCAAAGACAGAACACTGAAGCTTTCTTT.